This T cell receptor beta chain was retrieved from a study of shared clonotypes between healthy human individuals. The overall study: CD4 naive and memory got three plates each, CD8 naive two, CD8 memory one. Findings and caveats of the study: Approximately 5.4% of naive CD4 clonotypes were common to a handful of donors.

The V gene end was trimmed by 5 bases and the J gene end by 0 bases; junction bases not matched to a gene: 6. The CDR3 contains 15 residues. Germline V gene data show CDR1 as SGHTA and CDR2 as FQGNSA. Every subset had its genomic DNA shared out evenly among several immunoSEQ plates. Sequenced by immunoSEQ multiplex PCR; TCRdb stores in-frame clones only, minus some. The data contain over a million clones, approximately 98.5% of them seen just once; the ten biggest clones take up approximately 0.4%. In its sample, this clone was seen once. The target antigen is unknown. This TCR derives from a man younger than 45 in good health. V gene TRBV7-2 combines with J gene TRBJ2-7; the match to TRBD1 covers 8 bases. The sample comprised naive CD4+ T cells sorted from blood. Documented subset: CD45RA+ positively selected. The chain's CDR3 is CASSPWTGHSYEQYF. CDR3 nucleotides: TGTGCCAGCAGCCCCTGGACAGGGCACTCCTACGAGCAGTACTTC.